This passage covers 9 T cell receptor beta chains from one sample sequenced in a study of CD8 T cells in ankylosing spondylitis. One entry per CDR3 protein results from TCRdb running MiXCR on the 5' RACE reads. The sample has 500,000 to 550,000 distinct CDR3 sequences, 9.5% to 15% seen once; the top ten hold under 7.5%. These TCRs' antigens remain unknown. Study results and limitations: One TCR beta motif, made up of roughly 8 highly homologous variants, appeared characteristic of ankylosing spondylitis blood.

Sequenced input: blood, either unsorted or a sorted T cell fraction (not recorded which). These receptors originate from a male donor with ankylosing spondylitis.

Many counts were recorded for this clonotype. The genes are TRBV4-2 and TRBJ2-2; 14 bases are shared with TRBD2. Germline CDR1 and CDR2: LGHNA and YNFKEQ. This CDR3 is built from 18 residues. J was trimmed by 1 base and V by 4 bases; bases with no gene match: 5. CDR3 bases: TGTGCCAGCAGCCCCCGGACTAGCGGGAGGATGAACACCGGGGAGCTGTTTTTT. The encoded protein is CASSPRTSGRMNTGELFF.

This clonotype was observed a few times. The CDR3 loop reads CSLLRDISYEQYF. CDR3 nucleotides: TGCAGTCTACTCAGGGACATTTCCTACGAGCAGTACTTC. The chain couples TRBV20-1 to TRBJ2-7; tentatively, D is TRBD1 (6 bases). V shed 8 bases and J shed 1 base, with 15 bases lying between them. Germline V gene sequence: CDR1 DFQATT, CDR2 SNEGSKA (reference sequence). The CDR3 consists of 13 residues.

The chain has TRBV5-1 and TRBJ2-1; 8 bases agree with TRBD1. V gave up 0 bases and J gave up 1 base; unmatched junction bases: 6. Germline V CDR1 and CDR2: SGHRS, YFSETQ. The CDR3 totals 17 residues. CDR3 in amino acids: CASSLERTGFSYNEQFF. Here the CDR3 DNA reads TGCGCCAGCAGCTTGGAAAGGACAGGGTTTTCCTACAATGAGCAGTTCTTC.

This chain joins TRBV7-2 and TRBJ1-4; D not certain. CDR3 length: 14 amino acids. The V end lost 5 bases, the J end lost 4 bases, and 11 bases lay between the germline ends. CDR1 is SGHTA and CDR2 is FQGNSA in the germline V gene. The CDR3 here is CASSPGLINEKLFF. CDR3 nucleotide sequence: TGTGCCAGCAGCCCAGGACTGATTAATGAAAAACTGTTTTTT. The full variable domain, in which reference TRBV7-2 and TRBJ1-4 provide the parts outside the CDR3, is GAGVSQSPSNKVTEKGKDVELRCDPISGHTALYWYRQSLGQGLEFLIYFQGNSAPDKSGLPSDRFSAERTGGSVSTLTIQRTQQEDSAVYLCASSPGLINEKLFFGSGTQLSVL.

CDR3 sequence (DNA): TGCAGTGTCGCCGGGCTAGCGGGAGGTTCAGAGACCCAGTACTTC. This encodes CSVAGLAGGSETQYF. This sequence joins TRBV20-1 and TRBJ2-5; TRBD2 agrees at 11 bases. The V segment lost 7 bases and the J segment 4 bases; nucleotides outside the gene matches: 11. CDR1 is DFQATT, CDR2 SNEGSKA, per germline (reference sequence). The CDR3 sequence is 15 residues long.

This clonotype was recorded many times. The chain is built from TRBV12-3 or TRBV12-4 and TRBJ2-7; D unclear. The length of the CDR3 is 13 residues. V lost 6 bases to trimming and J lost 2 bases, with 11 bases between them. The CDR3 DNA reads as TGTGCCAGCAGGCTCGACTGGGCCTACGAGCAGTACTTC. Amino acid sequence: CASRLDWAYEQYF.

This clonotype came up many times. CDR3 sequence reads: CASSLVRDRVFWDYGYTF. CDR3 nucleotides: TGTGCCAGCAGCTTAGTCCGGGACAGGGTGTTTTGGGACTATGGCTACACCTTC. The chain couples TRBV11-2 to TRBJ1-2; 9 nucleotides match TRBD1. The CDR3 sequence is 18 residues long. Germline V lookup: CDR1 SGHAT, CDR2 FQNNGV. The junction had 12 bases not matched to a gene; V was cut back by 1 base and J by 3 bases.

This chain connects TRBV5-6 to TRBJ1-2, with D unresolved. CDR1 is SGHDT and CDR2 is YYEEEE in the germline V gene. V dropped 2 bases and J dropped 4 bases, with 15 bases sitting between them. CDR3 length equals 15 residues. The CDR3 DNA reads TGTGCCAGCAGCTTAATGAGCCTCTATTCCTATGGCTACACCTTC. Its translation: CASSLMSLYSYGYTF.

This rearrangement joins TRBV7-2 to TRBJ2-1, with 7 bases aligning to TRBD2. V lost 5 bases, J lost 4 bases, and 8 bases stayed unmatched. The CDR3 runs to 15 residues. The germline V gene encodes CDR1 SGHTA and CDR2 FQGNSA. The CDR3 spells CASSLNSGFYNEQFF. The CDR3 DNA reads as TGTGCCAGCAGCCTAAATAGCGGGTTTTACAATGAGCAGTTCTTC. Supplemented by reference TRBV7-2 and TRBJ2-1, the full variable domain reads GAGVSQSPSNKVTEKGKDVELRCDPISGHTALYWYRQSLGQGLEFLIYFQGNSAPDKSGLPSDRFSAERTGGSVSTLTIQRTQQEDSAVYLCASSLNSGFYNEQFFGPGTRLTVL.